The rows below give T cell receptor beta chains drawn from one sample of a study of blood T cells in healthy people across ages. A single record per CDR3 protein comes from TCRdb applying MiXCR to the 5' RACE reads. The sample lists about 640,000 distinct CDR3 sequences, 25% to 30% occurring once. The specimen sequenced was blood. The receptors were gathered from a woman aged 80 or over in good health. Each CDR3 is given with its conserved first and last residue. A D gene is named only where the DNA matches it firmly. Only part of the rows carry a size: once, few, many, or a class if the clone is expanded.

.	TRBJ1-2	TRBV20-1	.	TGCAGTGCTAGTGTCGGGAGCTATGGCTACACCTTC	CSASVGSYGYTF
TRBD1	TRBJ1-2	TRBV5-4	.	TGTGCCAGCAGCTGGGGGGACAGGGGCGGTGTTGGCTACACCTTC	CASSWGDRGGVGYTF
.	TRBJ2-2	TRBV2	.	TGTGCCAGCAGTGAAGCGCGGAGGGCTAGCTGGAGAGACACCGGGGAGCTGTTTTTT	CASSEARRASWRDTGELFF
.	TRBJ2-7	TRBV6-5	.	TGTGCCAGCACCCGTAGCGGACTAACGACCGAGCAGTACTTC	CASTRSGLTTEQYF
.	TRBJ2-5	TRBV12-3/TRBV12-4	many	TGTGCCAGCAGTGCCGGGACTTACCAAGAGACCCAGTACTTC	CASSAGTYQETQYF
.	TRBJ2-2	TRBV10-3	.	TGTGCCATCAGACCCCCGCAGGGAGATGCCGGGGAGCTGTTTTTT	CAIRPPQGDAGELFF
.	TRBJ2-5	TRBV20-1	.	TGCAGTGCTAGATTGGTCGGAGAGACCCAGTACTTC	CSARLVGETQYF
TRBD2	TRBJ2-3	TRBV5-3	.	TGTGCCAGAAGCTTGAGTCGGGGGGGCACAGATACGCAGTATTTT	CARSLSRGGTDTQYF
.	TRBJ2-3	TRBV6-5	many	TGTGCCAGCAGTTACGACTTAACAGATACGCAGTATTTT	CASSYDLTDTQYF
TRBD1	TRBJ2-7	TRBV6-2/TRBV6-3	many	TGTGCCAGCAGCCCGGGACAGGGAAAATACGAGCAGTACTTC	CASSPGQGKYEQYF
.	TRBJ2-1	TRBV20-1	.	TGCAGTGCAAGGCAGGACGGAACAACCAATGAGCAGTTCTTC	CSARQDGTTNEQFF
.	TRBJ2-3	TRBV7-2	many	TGTGCCAGCAGCTTGATAGTAACAGATACGCAGTATTTT	CASSLIVTDTQYF
.	TRBJ1-5	TRBV2	.	TGTGCCAGCAGCCGCGAGCAGGGGAGTGGCAATCAGCCCCAGCATTTT	CASSREQGSGNQPQHF
.	TRBJ2-2	TRBV5-1	.	TGCGCCAGCAGCCCCTCTCGACTAGACAAAAACACCGGGGAGCTGTTTTTT	CASSPSRLDKNTGELFF
.	TRBJ2-1	TRBV3-1	many	TGTGCCAGCAGCCAAGATAAAGGGGAGCAGTTCTTC	CASSQDKGEQFF
.	TRBJ2-7	TRBV20-1	.	TGCAGTGTCCTCCGGGACGCCGCCTCCTACGAGCAGTACTTC	CSVLRDAASYEQYF
TRBD2	TRBJ2-7	TRBV5-4	many	TGTGCCAGCAGCCCCGATGGGGGGGGCTCCTACGAGCAGTACTTC	CASSPDGGGSYEQYF
.	TRBJ2-5	TRBV4-1	.	TGCGCCAGCAGCCGTGGGTTAGCGACAGAAGAGACCCAGTACTTC	CASSRGLATEETQYF
.	TRBJ2-3	TRBV4-1	.	TGCGCCAGCAGCCAAGATTTTGCCGAGCAGGTCACAGATACGCAGTATTTT	CASSQDFAEQVTDTQYF
.	TRBJ2-3	TRBV20-1	many	TGCAGTGCTAGGGTTGGACACCGACGGGCCACAGATACGCAGTATTTT	CSARVGHRRATDTQYF
TRBD2	TRBJ2-1	TRBV4-2	many	TGTGCCAGCAGCCAACCGACTAGCGGGGGGACGAGCTCCTACAATGAGCAGTTCTTC	CASSQPTSGGTSSYNEQFF
.	TRBJ1-2	TRBV5-6	many	TGTGCCAGCAGCTTGTTTCGGGGGGATCATGGCTACACCTTC	CASSLFRGDHGYTF
TRBD1	TRBJ1-1	TRBV9	.	TGTGCCAGCAGCGTGACAGGGTCGTTCACTGAAACTTTCTTT	CASSVTGSFTETFF
.	TRBJ1-1	TRBV3-1	few	TGTGCCAGCAGCCAAGGCCGGGGTTTTACTGAAGCTTTCTTT	CASSQGRGFTEAFF
.	TRBJ1-1	TRBV2	few	TGTGCCAGCACCGATTCGGGGGACACTGAAGCTTTCTTT	CASTDSGDTEAFF
.	TRBJ2-1	TRBV29-1	many	TGCAGCGTTGACCGGGCTAATGAGCAGTTCTTC	CSVDRANEQFF
TRBD2	TRBJ2-7	TRBV12-5	.	TGTGCTAGTGGTTTGGTACGCGGGGGACTAGCGGTCTCCTACGAGCAGTACTTC	CASGLVRGGLAVSYEQYF
.	TRBJ2-7	TRBV5-1	many	TGCGCCAGCAGCCTAGGACTCGAGCAGTACTTC	CASSLGLEQYF
.	TRBJ1-1	TRBV7-9	.	TGTGCCAGCAGTACGGACCGTTTTGAAGCTTTCTTT	CASSTDRFEAFF
TRBD2	TRBJ2-7	TRBV4-1	.	TGCGCCAGCAGCCCCCGGACTAGCGGGAGTGGAAATGAGCAGTACTTC	CASSPRTSGSGNEQYF
TRBD1	TRBJ1-5	TRBV20-1	many	TGCAGTGCAGGAAGGAGACAGGGGTACAATCAGCCCCAGCATTTT	CSAGRRQGYNQPQHF
.	TRBJ2-7	TRBV7-8	.	TGTGCCAGCAGCCCTCTCTTGACCGGGGAGGCCTACGAGCAGTACTTC	CASSPLLTGEAYEQYF
TRBD2	TRBJ2-3	TRBV2	many	TGTGCCAGCGGGCAAGGTGGACTAGCGGGGGGAGATACGCAGTATTTT	CASGQGGLAGGDTQYF
TRBD2	TRBJ2-5	TRBV7-2	.	TGTGCCAGCCTAGGCGGGAGTGAGACCCAGTACTTC	CASLGGSETQYF
TRBD1	TRBJ1-2	TRBV6-6	few	TGTGCCACCGAACAGGGGATTAACTATGGCTACACCTTC	CATEQGINYGYTF
.	TRBJ1-1	TRBV7-2	.	TGTGCCAGCAGCTTAGGTGAGGGTTACGGAAGAACTGAAGCTTTCTTT	CASSLGEGYGRTEAFF
TRBD1	TRBJ2-7	TRBV6-5	many	TGTGCCAGCAGTTACTCTGGGCAGGGGGCTTTGTACGAGCAGTACTTC	CASSYSGQGALYEQYF
.	TRBJ1-2	TRBV7-8	many	TGTGCCAGCAGCAAGAGAGACAGCTATGGCTACACCTTC	CASSKRDSYGYTF
.	TRBJ2-2	TRBV4-1	few	TGCGCCAGCAGCACCCCCCGGGGGTCGACCAGTAACACCGGGGAGCTGTTTTTT	CASSTPRGSTSNTGELFF